The clone carrying this TCR beta chain was seen only a few times. The antigen remains undetermined. The record originates from a study of T cells after yellow fever vaccination. Study context: Preparing low-cell-number fractions relied on SMART-Seq v4 Ultra Low Input. General observations from the study: Some clonotypes, a small share, were shared between CD4 and CD8 compartments.

Researchers made TCR cDNA using 5'RACE template switching, and this step added a universal primer site and UMIs. One entry per CDR3 protein, called by TCRdb with MiXCR from the 5' RACE reads. The sample holds over 250,000 distinct CDR3 sequences; roughly 4.3% are singletons and the top ten take under 30%. The CDR3 runs to 18 residues. Germline CDR1 is SGDLS and CDR2 is YYNGEE. Trimming at V came to 4 bases and at J to 4 bases, leaving 14 bases not matched to a gene. The V call is TRBV9, the J call TRBJ2-1; 10 bases are a match to TRBD2. The material was PBMCs, obtained 5 days after the yellow fever booster vaccination. This TCR was sampled from a man between 18 and 29 years old who received the YFV17D yellow fever vaccine. The CDR3 is CASSPIPAGGYGYNEQFF. CDR3 coding DNA: TGTGCCAGCAGCCCGATACCAGCGGGGGGGTATGGGTACAATGAGCAGTTCTTC.